The TCR beta chain under discussion was sequenced for a study of blood T cell repertoires in COVID-19. Sequenced by immunoSEQ multiplex PCR; TCRdb stores in-frame clones only, minus some. This table has roughly 50,000 clones, 75% to 95% appearing once. This TCR came from a man aged 50 to 59 with active COVID-19. Sequencing was carried out using peripheral blood.

The CDR3 spells CASIPPGVTGELFF. In DNA, the CDR3 is TGTGCCAGTATCCCCCCCGGGGTCACCGGGGAGCTGTTTTTT. The rearrangement uses TRBV19 and TRBJ2-2; D possibly corresponds to TRBD2 (5 bases). This CDR3 has 14 amino acids. Germline V lookup: CDR1 LNHDA, CDR2 SQIVND (reference sequence). Trimming took 7 bases from V and 4 from J, leaving 13 bases between them.